The 29 T cell receptor beta chains reported below all come from one sample, sequenced in a study of shared clonotypes between healthy human individuals. Using immunoSEQ multiplex PCR, the repertoire was profiled, and TCRdb retains in-frame clones only, with some absent. This sample has 450,000 to 650,000 clones, with around 81% found just once. The material sequenced was PBMCs. The receptor source for this set is a woman aged 40-49 years in good health. Some clones in this sample may be carry-over from other donors' samples.

The gene calls are TRBV7-2 and TRBJ1-1; 9 nucleotides match TRBD1. The ends lost 7 bases at V and 5 bases at J; junction bases unmatched: 8. The CDR3 has 14 amino acids. Looked up from germline, CDR1 is SGHTA and CDR2 is FQGNSA. As DNA, the CDR3 is TGTGCCAGCAACCTACAGGGGGCGAGGACTGAAGCTTTCTTT. Protein product: CASNLQGARTEAFF.

The chain combines TRBV28 with TRBJ2-7; TRBD2 matches 12 bases. CDR1 MDHEN and CDR2 SYDVKM come from the germline V gene. There are 14 residues in the CDR3. V lost 8 bases, J lost 6 bases, and 8 bases stayed unmatched. The CDR3 loop is CASFASGRVFEQYF. DNA of the CDR3: TGTGCCAGCTTCGCTAGCGGGAGGGTTTTCGAGCAGTACTTC.

The chain's CDR3 is CASSSYGRGVDTQYF. The CDR3, as DNA: TGTGCCAGCAGTAGCTACGGGAGGGGTGTAGATACGCAGTATTTT. This sequence joins TRBV6-6 and TRBJ2-3; 8 nucleotides agree with TRBD2. Per germline, CDR1 MNHNY and CDR2 SVGAGI (reference sequence). The CDR3 consists of 15 residues. After removal of 5 bases from V and 5 bases from J, the junction contained 9 bases not matched to a gene.

V and J are TRBV14 and TRBJ2-7, with 7 bases identical to TRBD2. This CDR3 region has 14 residues. V shed 4 bases, J shed 2 bases, and the junction held 5 bases outside the gene matches. CDR1 is SGHDN and CDR2 is FVKESK in the germline V gene. The CDR3 nucleotides are TGTGCCAGCAGCCCATCTAGCGGACCCTACGAGCAGTACTTC. It yields the protein CASSPSSGPYEQYF.

This rearrangement joins TRBV30 to TRBJ1-5; D gene unclear. This CDR3 contains 14 residues. V gave up 0 bases and J gave up 5 bases, with 11 bases separating them. CDR1 is GTSNPN and CDR2 is SVGIG in the germline V gene (reference sequence). The CDR3 sequence is CAWSVLGRDQPQHF. The CDR3 bases are TGTGCCTGGAGTGTACTAGGGCGGGATCAGCCCCAGCATTTT. Based on the CDR3 plus reference TRBV30 and TRBJ1-5, the full variable domain is SQTIHQWPATLVQPVGSPLSLECTVEGTSNPNLYWYRQAAGRGLQLLFYSVGIGQISSEVPQNLSASRPQDRQFILSSKKLLLSDSGFYLCAWSVLGRDQPQHFGDGTRLSIL.

The chain has TRBV10-3 and TRBJ1-2; 8 bases line up with TRBD1. The CDR3 extends over 12 amino acids. With 7 bases clipped from V and 4 bases from J, the junction kept 2 bases outside the gene matches. CDR1 and CDR2 from the germline V gene are ENHRY and SYGVKD. Here the CDR3 DNA reads TGTGCCATCAAGGACAGGGCCTATGGCTACACCTTC. This gives the protein CAIKDRAYGYTF.

The J gene is TRBJ1-2, the V gene TRBV11-1; D unresolved. Germline V lookup: CDR1 SGHAT, CDR2 FQDESV (reference sequence). V lost 5 bases and J lost 5, with 15 bases in between. The CDR3 length is 14 residues. CDR3 protein: CASSPVIGPYGYTF. The DNA for the CDR3 is TGTGCCAGCAGCCCCGTGATAGGGCCTTATGGCTACACCTTC.

The chain carries TRBV28 and TRBJ2-7; D uncertain. The CDR3 length is 12 residues. The germline V gene encodes CDR1 MDHEN and CDR2 SYDVKM. V dropped 6 bases and J dropped 5 bases, with 11 bases sitting between them. This CDR3 is CASSLFRHEQYF. Written as DNA, the CDR3 is TGTGCCAGCAGCCTCTTTAGGCACGAGCAGTACTTC.

The chain combines TRBV7-9 with TRBJ1-4; D remains ambiguous. V dropped 5 bases and J dropped 0 bases, with 13 bases sitting between them. This CDR3 is built from 16 residues. Germline V lookup: CDR1 SEHNR, CDR2 FQNEAQ (reference sequence). The CDR3 is CASSRSSATTNEKLFF. In DNA, the CDR3 is TGTGCCAGCAGCCGCTCCTCGGCAACAACTAATGAAAAACTGTTTTTT.

The rearrangement uses TRBV28 and TRBJ1-1; D perhaps matches TRBD1 (6 bases). The CDR3 consists of 16 residues. The V end lost 7 bases, the J end lost 2 bases, and 20 bases lay between the germline ends. The germline V gene has CDR1 MDHEN and CDR2 SYDVKM. CDR3 residues: CASNTAAGTKNTEAFF. The CDR3 DNA is TGTGCCAGCAATACCGCAGCCGGGACAAAAAACACTGAAGCTTTCTTT.

The chain recombines TRBV5-4 with TRBJ2-3; 14 nucleotides match TRBD2. V was pared by 0 bases and J by 3 bases, with 9 bases of the junction left unmatched. Germline V gene data show CDR1 as SGHNT and CDR2 as YYREEE (reference sequence). The CDR3 sequence is 19 residues long. The CDR3 protein is CASSLGGGLAGAFTDTQYF. The CDR3 DNA sequence: TGTGCCAGCAGCTTGGGGGGGGGACTAGCGGGAGCGTTTACAGATACGCAGTATTTT.

This clone was recorded a few times. This sequence joins TRBV19 and TRBJ1-1; D perhaps matches TRBD1 (6 bases). This CDR3 has 13 residues. Germline V CDR1 and CDR2: LNHDA, SQIVND (reference sequence). Trimming stripped 7 bases from V and 1 base from J, with 10 bases between. DNA of the CDR3: TGTGCCAGTACCCTGACAGGGAACACTGAAGCTTTCTTT. This translates into CASTLTGNTEAFF.

The genes are TRBV7-3 and TRBJ2-2; TRBD2 agrees at 14 bases. From germline, CDR1 is SGHTA and CDR2 FQGTGA. V lost 5 bases to trimming and J lost 6 bases; unmatched junction nucleotides: 14. The CDR3 loop spans 19 amino acids. CDR3 in DNA: TGTGCCAGCAGCCCATTCGCCGGGACTAGCGGGAGAAGGTCCGGGGAGCTGTTTTTT. Translating it yields CASSPFAGTSGRRSGELFF.

The chain couples TRBV2 to TRBJ1-1, with D uncertain. CDR1 and CDR2 (germline): SNHLY, FYNNEI. Trimming removed 6 bases at V and 0 bases at J, with 11 bases between. This CDR3 is built from 14 residues. The CDR3 nucleotides read TGTGCCAGCAGGGGGTCACGTTTGAACACTGAAGCTTTCTTT. Encoded protein: CASRGSRLNTEAFF.

The CDR3 sequence is CASSGAGGREQYF. The CDR3 nucleotides are TGTGCCAGCAGCGGAGCGGGAGGTAGGGAGCAGTACTTC. V gene TRBV7-6 combines with J gene TRBJ2-7, with TRBD2 matching 9 bases. The CDR3 runs 13 residues. V was pared by 5 bases and J by 7 bases, with 6 bases of the junction left unmatched. Germline loops: CDR1 SGHVS, CDR2 FNYEAQ.

The chain combines TRBV7-2 with TRBJ2-7; D unclear. The ends were cut back, 2 bases at V and 3 bases at J, with 11 bases in the middle. The CDR3 has 14 amino acids. Germline V gene sequence: CDR1 SGHTA, CDR2 FQGNSA. In DNA, the CDR3 is TGTGCCAGCAGCTTAAGGGTGCAACGCTACGAGCAGTACTTC. It translates to CASSLRVQRYEQYF.

The chain couples TRBV5-6 to TRBJ2-1; weak D call: TRBD1 (5 bases). Germline V lookup: CDR1 SGHDT, CDR2 YYEEEE. The V end was cut by 6 bases, the J end by 5 bases, with 12 bases between. The CDR3 has 13 amino acids. The CDR3 spells CASKSVGDNEQFF. CDR3 DNA sequence: TGTGCCAGCAAGAGTGTAGGGGACAATGAGCAGTTCTTC. Combining the CDR3 with reference TRBV5-6 and TRBJ2-1 gives the whole variable domain DAGVTQSPTHLIKTRGQQVTLRCSPKSGHDTVSWYQQALGQGPQFIFQYYEEEERQRGNFPDRFSGHQFPNYSSELNVNALLLGDSALYLCASKSVGDNEQFFGPGTRLTVL.

The chain employs TRBV5-1 and TRBJ2-3, with D tentatively TRBD2 (6 bases). The CDR3 covers 15 residues. V was shortened by 0 bases and J by 6 bases, with 14 bases between the two germline ends. The germline V gene encodes CDR1 SGHRS and CDR2 YFSETQ. CDR3 bases: TGCGCCAGCAGCTTGGTGGGTAGCGGAGATGATACGCAGTATTTT. Translation gives CASSLVGSGDDTQYF.

V and J are TRBV28 and TRBJ1-1; D possibly corresponds to TRBD1 (5 bases). This CDR3 is built from 15 residues. The germline CDR1 and CDR2 sequences are MDHEN and SYDVKM. Trimming left V 8 bases short and J 2 bases short, with 18 bases between. CDR3 nucleotide sequence: TGTGCCAGCTTAAAACGGGGCAGTGGAAACACTGAAGCTTTCTTT. This gives the protein CASLKRGSGNTEAFF. The entire variable domain, with the rest obtained from reference TRBV28 and TRBJ1-1, is as follows: DVKVTQSSRYLVKRTGEKVFLECVQDMDHENMFWYRQDPGLGLRLIYFSYDVKMKEKGDIPEGYSVSREKKERFSLILESASTNQTSMYLCASLKRGSGNTEAFFGQGTRLTVV.

The genes are TRBV5-4 and TRBJ2-7, with a weak D call TRBD2 (5 bases). In germline, CDR1 is SGHNT, CDR2 YYREEE (reference sequence). This CDR3 has 15 amino acids. The V end was cut by 4 bases, the J end by 7 bases, with 21 bases between. DNA of the CDR3: TGTGCCAGCAGCCGTGACGCGGGCCGCGTCGAGGAGCAGTACTTC. Amino acid sequence: CASSRDAGRVEEQYF.

The rearrangement joins TRBV7-9 to TRBJ1-1; 8 positions match TRBD1. The CDR3 has 14 amino acids. The V segment lost 6 bases and the J segment 1 base; nucleotides outside the gene matches: 4. Germline V gene sequence: CDR1 SEHNR, CDR2 FQNEAQ (reference sequence). This chain's CDR3 is CASSGTGTNTEAFF. The CDR3 region has the DNA TGTGCCAGCAGTGGGACAGGCACGAACACTGAAGCTTTCTTT. Full variable domain (remainder filled in from reference TRBV7-9 and TRBJ1-1): DTGVSQNPRHKITKRGQNVTFRCDPISEHNRLYWYRQTLGQGPEFLTYFQNEAQLEKSRLLSDRFSAERPKGSFSTLEIQRTEQGDSAMYLCASSGTGTNTEAFFGQGTRLTVV.

The V and J genes are TRBV5-4 and TRBJ1-3; TRBD1 matches 9 bases. Germline CDR1 and CDR2: SGHNT and YYREEE (reference sequence). The CDR3 has 11 amino acids. This CDR3 reads CGQGEGNTIYF. The CDR3 DNA sequence: TGTGGACAGGGGGAGGGGAACACCATATATTTT.

The chain employs TRBV5-1 and TRBJ1-2, with 12 bases matching TRBD1. J was trimmed by 6 bases and V by 4 bases; bases with no gene match: 4. Germline loops: CDR1 SGHRS, CDR2 YFSETQ. This CDR3 spans 14 amino acids. CDR3 sequence: CASSRGTGGDGYTF. Here the CDR3 DNA reads TGCGCCAGCAGCCGAGGGACAGGGGGCGATGGCTACACCTTC.

This clone was recorded at least ten times. V is TRBV7-9 and J is TRBJ2-5; TRBD1 might be the D (6 bases). This CDR3 spans 14 amino acids. The V gene's germline CDR1 is SEHNR and CDR2 FQNEAQ (reference sequence). Deletions cut 1 base from V and 9 bases from J, with 15 bases between. CDR3 DNA sequence: TGTGCCAGCAGCTTAGTTGGACAGAACCGAGCCCAGTACTTC. Its protein is CASSLVGQNRAQYF.

CDR3 in amino acids: CASSPRQGGYQETQYF. CDR3 DNA sequence: TGTGCCAGCAGTCCTCGACAGGGCGGGTACCAAGAGACCCAGTACTTC. The V call is TRBV28, the J call TRBJ2-5; 7 nucleotides align to TRBD1. The CDR3 runs to 16 residues. CDR1 MDHEN and CDR2 SYDVKM come from the germline V gene. J was trimmed by 0 bases and V by 5 bases; bases with no gene match: 9.

This chain links TRBV18 with TRBJ1-1; the D is unclear. Germline CDR1 reads KGHSH; CDR2 reads LQKENI. The CDR3 is 14 residues long. The germline V and J ends were trimmed by 4 bases and 0 bases, with 9 bases remaining between them. CDR3 in amino acids: CASSRDWLNTEAFF. The CDR3 DNA sequence: TGTGCCAGCTCACGAGACTGGTTGAACACTGAAGCTTTCTTT.

The V and J genes are TRBV21-1 and TRBJ2-1; the D call in the table, TRBD2, was not verified against the DNA. TRBV21-1 is a pseudogene segment. The CDR3 length is 19 residues. The CDR3 region is CASSATPSGPNNGGNEQFF. Here the CDR3 DNA reads TGTGCCAGCAGCGCGACTCCTAGCGGACCAAACAATGGGGGCAATGAGCAGTTCTTC.

V is TRBV29-1 and J is TRBJ1-2; D perhaps matches TRBD1 (5 bases). Trimming cost V 3 bases and J 8 bases, with 13 bases left between them. The CDR3 loop spans 12 amino acids. Germline V gene sequence: CDR1 SQVTM, CDR2 ANQGSEA. CDR3 region: CSVDVGVGGYTF. The CDR3 bases are TGCAGCGTTGATGTAGGGGTGGGAGGCTACACCTTC.

There are a few counts of this clone. V and J are TRBV19 and TRBJ1-5; no reliable D call. Deletions cut 3 bases from V and 7 bases from J, with 13 bases between. This CDR3 comprises 14 residues. Germline-derived CDR1 and CDR2 are LNHDA and SQIVND (reference sequence). The CDR3 region has the DNA TGTGCCAGTAGTATTCCAGGTGACTCACAGCCCCAGCATTTT. This sequence encodes CASSIPGDSQPQHF.